This TCR beta chain was sequenced in a study of response to subunit inactivated influenza vaccine. Comment on this clonotype: Its specificity is not known.

Germline-derived CDR1 and CDR2 are SGHAT and FQNNGV. V dropped 0 bases and J dropped 8; count of bases not matched to a gene: 8. The CDR3 is 15 amino acids. Study conclusions and caveats: Only a handful of new T cells, the authors suggested, are recruited with each seasonal influenza vaccination.

TCRdb redid the calling of the RT-PCR reads with MiXCR, one entry per CDR3 protein. The sample consists of approximately 520,000 distinct CDR3 sequences, 25% of them appearing once. This TCR came from a man over 45 who received an inactivated influenza vaccine. This chain connects TRBV11-2 to TRBJ2-7; 9 nucleotides align to TRBD1. Sequences were derived from CD4+ T cells sorted from PBMCs, sampled around 5 days after vaccination. This CDR3 is CASSLDGFTGGKQYF. The DNA of the CDR3 is TGTGCCAGCAGCTTAGATGGGTTTACAGGGGGCAAGCAGTACTTC.